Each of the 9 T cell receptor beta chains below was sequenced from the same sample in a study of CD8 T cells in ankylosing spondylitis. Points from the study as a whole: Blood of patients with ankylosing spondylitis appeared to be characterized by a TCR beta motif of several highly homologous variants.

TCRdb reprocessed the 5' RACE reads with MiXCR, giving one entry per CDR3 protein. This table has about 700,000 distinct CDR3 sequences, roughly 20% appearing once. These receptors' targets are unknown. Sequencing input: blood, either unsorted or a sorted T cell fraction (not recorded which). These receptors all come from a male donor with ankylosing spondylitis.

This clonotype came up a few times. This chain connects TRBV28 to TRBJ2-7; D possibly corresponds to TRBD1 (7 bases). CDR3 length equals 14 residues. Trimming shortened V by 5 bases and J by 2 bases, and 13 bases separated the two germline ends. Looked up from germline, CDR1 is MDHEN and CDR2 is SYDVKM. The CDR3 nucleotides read TGTGCCAGCAGTGTCAGGGGGGCGACCTACGAGCAGTACTTC. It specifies CASSVRGATYEQYF. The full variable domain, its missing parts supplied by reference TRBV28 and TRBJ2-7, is DVKVTQSSRYLVKRTGEKVFLECVQDMDHENMFWYRQDPGLGLRLIYFSYDVKMKEKGDIPEGYSVSREKKERFSLILESASTNQTSMYLCASSVRGATYEQYFGPGTRLTVT.

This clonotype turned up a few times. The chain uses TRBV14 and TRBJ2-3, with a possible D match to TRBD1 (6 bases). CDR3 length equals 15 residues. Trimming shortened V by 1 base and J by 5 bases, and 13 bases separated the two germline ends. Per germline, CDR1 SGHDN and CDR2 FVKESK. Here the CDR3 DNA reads TGTGCCAGCAGCCAAGCCAAGAAGGGGGTAGATACGCAGTATTTT. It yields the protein CASSQAKKGVDTQYF. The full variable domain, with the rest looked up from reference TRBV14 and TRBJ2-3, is EAGVTQFPSHSVIEKGQTVTLRCDPISGHDNLYWYRRVMGKEIKFLLHFVKESKQDESGMPNNRFLAERTGGTYSTLKVQPAELEDSGVYFCASSQAKKGVDTQYFGPGTRLTVL.

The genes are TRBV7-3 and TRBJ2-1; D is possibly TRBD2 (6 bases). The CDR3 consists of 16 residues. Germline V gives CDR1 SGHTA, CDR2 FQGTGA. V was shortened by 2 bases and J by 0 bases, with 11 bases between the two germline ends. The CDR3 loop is CASSLGGESSYNEQFF. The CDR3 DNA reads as TGTGCCAGCAGCTTAGGCGGGGAGAGCTCCTACAATGAGCAGTTCTTC. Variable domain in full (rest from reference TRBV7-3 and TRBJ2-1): GAGVSQTPSNKVTEKGKYVELRCDPISGHTALYWYRQSLGQGPEFLIYFQGTGAADDSGLPNDRFFAVRPEGSVSTLKIQRTERGDSAVYLCASSLGGESSYNEQFFGPGTRLTVL.

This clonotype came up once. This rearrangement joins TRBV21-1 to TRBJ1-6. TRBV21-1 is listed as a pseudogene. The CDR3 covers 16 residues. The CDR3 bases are TGTGCCAGCAGCGCCCGTTTCGTCGGGGATAATTCACCCCTCCACTTT. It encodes CASSARFVGDNSPLHF.

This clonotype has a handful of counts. CDR3 sequence: CATRSYYNEQFF. In DNA, the CDR3 is TGTGCCACCCGGTCATATTACAATGAGCAGTTCTTC. V usage is TRBV6-5 and J usage is TRBJ2-1; D call uncertain. CDR3 length equals 12 residues. V was trimmed by 10 bases and J by 4 bases, leaving 11 bases between them. Germline CDR1 is MNHEY and CDR2 is SVGAGI.

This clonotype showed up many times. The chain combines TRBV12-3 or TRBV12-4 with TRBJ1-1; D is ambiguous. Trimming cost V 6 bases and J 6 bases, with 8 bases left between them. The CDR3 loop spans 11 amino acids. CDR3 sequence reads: CASRVAAEAFF. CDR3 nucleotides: TGTGCCAGCAGGGTGGCAGCTGAAGCTTTCTTT.

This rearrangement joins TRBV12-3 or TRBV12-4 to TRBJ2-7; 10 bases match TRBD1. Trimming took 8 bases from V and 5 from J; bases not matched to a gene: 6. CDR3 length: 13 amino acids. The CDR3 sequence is CASGDRGINEQYF. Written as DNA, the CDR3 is TGTGCCAGCGGGGACAGGGGAATAAACGAGCAGTACTTC.

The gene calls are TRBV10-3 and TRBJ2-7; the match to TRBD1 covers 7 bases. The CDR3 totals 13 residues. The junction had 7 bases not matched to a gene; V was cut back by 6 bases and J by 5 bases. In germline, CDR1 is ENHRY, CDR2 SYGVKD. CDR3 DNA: TGTGCCATCAGCTTGACAGGGTTTGACGAGCAGTACTTC. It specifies CAISLTGFDEQYF.

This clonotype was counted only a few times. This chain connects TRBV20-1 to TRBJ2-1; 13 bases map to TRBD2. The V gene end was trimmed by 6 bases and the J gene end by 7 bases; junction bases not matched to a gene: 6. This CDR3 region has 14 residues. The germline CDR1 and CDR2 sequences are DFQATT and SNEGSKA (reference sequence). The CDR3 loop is CSAEGTSGTNEQFF. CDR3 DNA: TGCAGTGCGGAGGGGACTAGCGGGACTAATGAGCAGTTCTTC.